The 5 T cell receptor beta chains below were found in one sample sequenced in a study of OX40 agonist ivuxolimab in advanced cancers. Assay used: immunoSEQ multiplex PCR; TCRdb lists only in-frame clones, some missing. This sample has about 46,000 clones; 90% to 95% occur once, and the top ten carry over 4.5%. The sequenced sample was CD4+ or CD8+ T cells sorted from blood, obtained in a trial of the OX40 agonist ivuxolimab. The receptors come from an adult with an advanced solid tumor such as melanoma, head and neck, liver or kidney cancer.

The chain has TRBV25-1 and TRBJ2-2; D gene unclear. The CDR3 totals 12 residues. Germline CDR1 MGHDK, CDR2 SYGVNS. V was trimmed by 7 bases and J by 3 bases, leaving 6 bases between them. CDR3 coding DNA: TGTGCCAGCAACCGGGACACCGGGGAGCTGTTTTTT. The encoded protein is CASNRDTGELFF.

The chain joins TRBV4-3 to TRBJ2-7; D tentatively fits TRBD1 or TRBD2 (5 bases each). The CDR3 runs 16 residues. Trimming shortened V by 0 bases and J by 3 bases, and 15 bases separated the two germline ends. Germline V CDR1 and CDR2: LGHNA, YSLEER. The CDR3 spells CASSQDYGAFVYEQYF. For the CDR3, the DNA is TGCGCCAGCAGCCAAGATTACGGGGCCTTCGTCTACGAGCAGTACTTC.

This chain connects TRBV2 to TRBJ2-6; D unresolved. V lost 10 bases, J lost 2 bases, and 15 bases lay in between. The CDR3 length is 15 residues. Looked up from germline, CDR1 is SNHLY and CDR2 is FYNNEI. The CDR3 DNA sequence: TGTGCCAAAGCCGGGCCCCTTCCTGGGGCCAACGTCCTGACTTTC. This gives the protein CAKAGPLPGANVLTF. Full variable domain (remainder filled in from reference TRBV2 and TRBJ2-6): EPEVTQTPSHQVTQMGQEVILRCVPISNHLYFYWYRQILGQKVEFLVSFYNNEISEKSEIFDDQFSVERPDGSNFTLKIRSTKLEDSAMYFCAKAGPLPGANVLTFGAGSRLTVL.

V gene TRBV13 combines with J gene TRBJ2-7; D uncertain. This CDR3 contains 13 residues. The germline V gene has CDR1 PRHDT and CDR2 FYEKMQ (reference sequence). V gave up 3 bases and J gave up 2 bases, with 8 bases separating them. CDR3 residues: CASSFSETYEQYF. The CDR3 nucleotides read TGTGCCAGCAGCTTCAGCGAAACCTACGAGCAGTACTTC. Filled out from reference TRBV13 and TRBJ2-7, the complete variable domain reads AAGVIQSPRHLIKEKRETATLKCYPIPRHDTVYWYQQGPGQDPQFLISFYEKMQSDKGSIPDRFSAQQFSDYHSELNMSSLELGDSALYFCASSFSETYEQYFGPGTRLTVT.

The chain couples TRBV9 to TRBJ2-1, with TRBD2 matching over 8 bases. Germline V gene data show CDR1 as SGDLS and CDR2 as YYNGEE. CDR3 length: 13 amino acids. J was trimmed by 6 bases and V by 5 bases; bases with no gene match: 4. In nucleotides, the CDR3 is TGTGCCAGCAGAGGGACTAGTGGCAATGAGCAGTTCTTC. The encoded protein is CASRGTSGNEQFF.